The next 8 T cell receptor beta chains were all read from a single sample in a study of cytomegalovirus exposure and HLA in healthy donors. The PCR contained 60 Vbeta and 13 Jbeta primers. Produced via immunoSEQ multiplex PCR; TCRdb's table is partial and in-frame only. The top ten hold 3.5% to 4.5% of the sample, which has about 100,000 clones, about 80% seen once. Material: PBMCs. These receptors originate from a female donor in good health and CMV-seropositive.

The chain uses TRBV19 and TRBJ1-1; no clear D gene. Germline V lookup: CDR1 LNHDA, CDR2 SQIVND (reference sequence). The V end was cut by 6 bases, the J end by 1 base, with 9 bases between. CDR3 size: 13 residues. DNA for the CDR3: TGTGCCAGTAGGGGCGTTGGGAACACTGAAGCTTTCTTT. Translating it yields CASRGVGNTEAFF.

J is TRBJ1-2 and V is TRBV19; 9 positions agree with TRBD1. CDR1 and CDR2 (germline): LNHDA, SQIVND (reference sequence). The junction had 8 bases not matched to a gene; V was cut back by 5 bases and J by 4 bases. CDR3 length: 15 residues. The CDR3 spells CASSVPGQGSYGYTF. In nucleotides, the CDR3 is TGTGCCAGTAGTGTCCCGGGACAGGGAAGCTATGGCTACACCTTC.

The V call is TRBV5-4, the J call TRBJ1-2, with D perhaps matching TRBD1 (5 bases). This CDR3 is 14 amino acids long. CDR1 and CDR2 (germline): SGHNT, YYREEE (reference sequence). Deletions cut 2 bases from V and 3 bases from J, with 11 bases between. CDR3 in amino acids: CASSFGQGDYGYTF. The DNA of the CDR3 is TGTGCCAGCAGCTTTGGTCAGGGTGACTATGGCTACACCTTC.

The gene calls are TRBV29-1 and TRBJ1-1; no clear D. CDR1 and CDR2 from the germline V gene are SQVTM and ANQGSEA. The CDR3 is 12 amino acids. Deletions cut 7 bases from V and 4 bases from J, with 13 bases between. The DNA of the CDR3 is TGCAGCGCCTGGGGAGGACCCACTGAAGCTTTCTTT. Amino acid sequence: CSAWGGPTEAFF.

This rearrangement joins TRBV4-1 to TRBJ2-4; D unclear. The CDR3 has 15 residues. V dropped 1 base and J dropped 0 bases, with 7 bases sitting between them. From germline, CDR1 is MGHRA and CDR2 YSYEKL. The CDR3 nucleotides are TGCGCCAGCAGCCAAGCCCCCTTAGCCAAAAACATTCAGTACTTC. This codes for CASSQAPLAKNIQYF.

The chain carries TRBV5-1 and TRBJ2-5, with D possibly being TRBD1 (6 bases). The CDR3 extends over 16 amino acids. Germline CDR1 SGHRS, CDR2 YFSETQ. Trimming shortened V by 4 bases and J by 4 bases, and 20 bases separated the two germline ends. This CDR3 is CASSPPLGGEGETQYF. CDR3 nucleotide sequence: TGCGCCAGCAGCCCCCCGCTAGGGGGAGAGGGAGAGACCCAGTACTTC.

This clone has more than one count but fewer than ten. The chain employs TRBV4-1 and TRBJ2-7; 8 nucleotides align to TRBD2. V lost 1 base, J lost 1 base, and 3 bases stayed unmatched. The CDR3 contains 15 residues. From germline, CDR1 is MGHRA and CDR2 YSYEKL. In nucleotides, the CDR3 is TGCGCCAGCAGCCAAGCGGGACTAGTTTCCTACGAGCAGTACTTC. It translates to CASSQAGLVSYEQYF.

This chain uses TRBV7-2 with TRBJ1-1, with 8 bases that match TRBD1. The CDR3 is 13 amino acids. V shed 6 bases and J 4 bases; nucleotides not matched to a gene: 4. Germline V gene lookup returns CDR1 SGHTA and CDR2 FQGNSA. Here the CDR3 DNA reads TGTGCCAGCAGTCGACAGGGGATCACTGAAGCTTTCTTT. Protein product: CASSRQGITEAFF.